These 11 T cell receptor beta chains originate from one sample sequenced in a study of shared clonotypes between healthy human individuals. Profiling relied on immunoSEQ multiplex PCR, and the TCRdb table lists in-frame clones only, not all of them. The sample holds about 2.3 million clones, around 93% seen once. The material sequenced was naive CD4+ T cells from PBMCs. Stated subset: CD45RA+ positively selected. Every receptor here comes from a man in his late teens or twenties in good health. Some clones in this sample may be carry-over from other donors' samples.

The chain couples TRBV5-4 to TRBJ2-1; D remains ambiguous. This CDR3 is 13 amino acids long. Trimming removed 3 bases at V and 8 bases at J, with 12 bases between. From germline, CDR1 is SGHNT and CDR2 YYREEE (reference sequence). CDR3 loop: CASSSLGGDEQFF. In nucleotides, the CDR3 is TGTGCCAGCAGCTCCTTAGGTGGGGATGAGCAGTTCTTC.

The chain combines TRBV4-2 with TRBJ2-5; TRBD1 matches at 7 bases. Germline CDR1 is LGHNA and CDR2 is YNFKEQ. The V segment lost 1 base and the J segment 7 bases; nucleotides outside the gene matches: 12. The CDR3 covers 16 residues. This CDR3 is CASSQGAGGIRVTQYF. DNA for the CDR3: TGTGCCAGCAGCCAAGGGGCAGGGGGTATAAGGGTGACCCAGTACTTC.

V usage is TRBV4-1 and J usage is TRBJ2-5; 13 nucleotides line up with TRBD2. The germline V gene encodes CDR1 MGHRA and CDR2 YSYEKL. The CDR3 totals 19 residues. V lost 4 bases, J lost 2 bases, and 13 bases stayed unmatched. CDR3 nucleotide sequence: TGCGCCAGCAGCCCAAGCTGGACTAGCGGGAGTAGTTGGCAAGAGACCCAGTACTTC. It specifies CASSPSWTSGSSWQETQYF.

This rearrangement joins TRBV29-1 to TRBJ2-3, with D perhaps matching TRBD1 (5 bases). V was trimmed by 6 bases and J by 1 base, leaving 17 bases between them. CDR3 size: 15 residues. Germline assignment: CDR1 SQVTM and CDR2 ANQGSEA. The CDR3 bases are TGCAGCGTGACCGGACACTCCCTGGGCACAGATACGCAGTATTTT. Protein: CSVTGHSLGTDTQYF.

CDR3 DNA: TGTGCCAGCAGTGAAGCGACAGGGCTTAACTATGGCTACACCTTC. Its protein product is CASSEATGLNYGYTF. The chain links TRBV6-1 to TRBJ1-2; 7 nucleotides line up with TRBD1. The germline CDR1 and CDR2 sequences are MNHNS and SASEGT. CDR3 size: 15 residues. The ends lost 0 bases at V and 1 base at J; junction bases unmatched: 2.

This chain connects TRBV6-6 to TRBJ1-4; no clear D gene. Germline V gives CDR1 MNHNY, CDR2 SVGAGI (reference sequence). The CDR3 is made up of 15 amino acids. The ends were cut back, 5 bases at V and 5 bases at J, with 15 bases in the middle. The CDR3: CASSVPGLVNEKLFF. CDR3 in DNA: TGTGCCAGCAGTGTACCGGGCCTTGTGAATGAAAAACTGTTTTTT.

The chain uses TRBV5-1 and TRBJ2-7, with 7 bases matching TRBD1. V gave up 3 bases and J gave up 3 bases; unmatched junction bases: 9. The germline CDR1 and CDR2 sequences are SGHRS and YFSETQ. The CDR3 is 15 residues long. The CDR3 nucleotides read TGCGCCAGCAGCTATTCTAGGACAGGTTTCTACGAGCAGTACTTC. It yields the protein CASSYSRTGFYEQYF.

The V gene is TRBV15, the J gene TRBJ2-1, with a possible D match to TRBD2 (5 bases). V dropped 5 bases and J dropped 4 bases, with 12 bases sitting between them. This CDR3 comprises 14 residues. Germline loops: CDR1 LNHNV, CDR2 YYDKDF (reference sequence). The CDR3 DNA reads as TGTGCCACCAGCCTGGATAGCGCGTACAATGAGCAGTTCTTC. It yields the protein CATSLDSAYNEQFF.

The chain is built from TRBV5-1 and TRBJ2-3; no reliable D call. The CDR3 contains 13 residues. Trimming took off 4 bases at V and 6 bases at J, with 12 bases between the two ends. The germline V gene encodes CDR1 SGHRS and CDR2 YFSETQ. The CDR3 nucleotides are TGCGCCAGCAGCCTATCGGGTCCCGATACGCAGTATTTT. It specifies CASSLSGPDTQYF. The variable domain in full, completed from reference TRBV5-1 and TRBJ2-3, reads KAGVTQTPRYLIKTRGQQVTLSCSPISGHRSVSWYQQTPGQGLQFLFEYFSETQRNKGNFPGRFSGRQFSNSRSEMNVSTLELGDSALYLCASSLSGPDTQYFGPGTRLTVL.

The genes are TRBV2 and TRBJ1-4; TRBD1 matches at 8 bases. The CDR3 is 14 amino acids. Germline V gene lookup returns CDR1 SNHLY and CDR2 FYNNEI. With V trimmed by 2 bases and J by 7 bases, 3 bases remained unmatched. CDR3 nucleotides: TGTGCCAGCAGTGAACAGGGGGCTGGTGAAAAACTGTTTTTT. It specifies CASSEQGAGEKLFF.

V gene TRBV7-3 combines with J gene TRBJ2-2, with D uncertain. Between the trimmed V and J ends, which lost 1 base and 7 bases, there was a span of 7 bases. This CDR3 spans 13 amino acids. CDR1 and CDR2 (germline): SGHTA, FQGTGA. The CDR3 region has the DNA TGTGCCAGCAGCTTAATACAGTACGGGGAGCTGTTTTTT. Residues: CASSLIQYGELFF.